A single sample is the source of the 21 T cell receptor beta chains below, sequenced in a study of identical twins. TCRdb re-analysed the 5' RACE reads in MiXCR, keeping a single row per CDR3 protein. Among under 500,000 distinct CDR3 sequences, 13% to 15% were seen once, and the ten largest hold 0.95% to 1%. This sample was also put to use in a study of yellow fever vaccine responses in identical twins.

Source material: CD4+ T cells sorted from blood. All receptors derive from a woman under 30 in good health.

This clonotype has more than one count but fewer than ten. The chain carries TRBV7-9 and TRBJ2-1; TRBD1 matches at 12 bases. Germline loops: CDR1 SEHNR, CDR2 FQNEAQ (reference sequence). J gave up 9 bases and V 5 bases, and 8 bases lay outside the gene matches. The CDR3 is made up of 15 amino acids. CDR3 loop: CASSGRDRGQSEQFF. CDR3 DNA: TGTGCCAGCAGCGGCCGGGACAGGGGGCAGAGTGAGCAGTTCTTC. The complete variable domain, with remaining parts taken from reference TRBV7-9 and TRBJ2-1, reads DTGVSQNPRHKITKRGQNVTFRCDPISEHNRLYWYRQTLGQGPEFLTYFQNEAQLEKSRLLSDRFSAERPKGSFSTLEIQRTEQGDSAMYLCASSGRDRGQSEQFFGPGTRLTVL.

The sample holds many counts of this clonotype. In DNA form, the CDR3 reads TGTGCCAGCAGTTTAAGACTAGCGGAGTACTCCTACGAGCAGTACTTC. Amino acid sequence: CASSLRLAEYSYEQYF. This chain joins TRBV12-3 or TRBV12-4 and TRBJ2-7; the match to TRBD2 covers 9 bases. The CDR3 extends over 16 amino acids. J gave up 0 bases and V 2 bases, and 5 bases lay outside the gene matches.

The genes are TRBV6-5 and TRBJ2-1; D not certain. Trimming removed 0 bases at V and 5 bases at J, with 14 bases between. The CDR3 is 16 amino acids. Germline lookup yields CDR1 MNHEY and CDR2 SVGAGI. CDR3: CASSYSLSTLHNEQFF. The CDR3 bases are TGTGCCAGCAGTTACTCCTTGAGCACCTTACACAATGAGCAGTTCTTC.

The chain is built from TRBV2 and TRBJ2-1; the D call may be TRBD1 or TRBD2 (5 bases each). This CDR3 has 15 residues. The germline V gene has CDR1 SNHLY and CDR2 FYNNEI. The ends were cut back, 10 bases at V and 2 bases at J, with 18 bases in the middle. The CDR3, as DNA: TGTGCCAACGAACTGCAGGGACGTCCCTACAATGAGCAGTTCTTC. It codes for CANELQGRPYNEQFF.

This clonotype was counted between two and nine times. This chain links TRBV12-3 or TRBV12-4 with TRBJ2-7; 9 bases map to TRBD2. The ends lost 6 bases at V and 4 bases at J; junction bases unmatched: 4. The CDR3 is made up of 13 amino acids. Here the CDR3 reads CASRRTSEYEQYF. In nucleotides, the CDR3 is TGTGCCAGCAGGAGGACTAGCGAATACGAGCAGTACTTC.

This clonotype has ten or more counts. V usage is TRBV4-1 and J usage is TRBJ2-7; D possibly corresponds to TRBD2 (6 bases). This CDR3 region has 16 residues. CDR1 MGHRA and CDR2 YSYEKL come from the germline V gene. V was trimmed by 0 bases and J by 4 bases, leaving 16 bases between them. This CDR3 is CASSQESPGLAYEQYF. CDR3 bases: TGCGCCAGCAGCCAAGAAAGTCCGGGACTCGCTTACGAGCAGTACTTC.

This clonotype was observed many times. The gene calls are TRBV2 and TRBJ2-1; the D gene could be TRBD1 or TRBD2 (5 bases each). Between the trimmed V and J ends, which lost 6 bases and 8 bases, there was a span of 14 bases. CDR1 is SNHLY, CDR2 FYNNEI, per germline. This CDR3 spans 13 amino acids. For the CDR3, the DNA is TGTGCCAGCAGCGATATCCGGGGCGATGAGCAGTTCTTC. Its translation is CASSDIRGDEQFF. The complete variable domain, with remaining parts taken from reference TRBV2 and TRBJ2-1, reads EPEVTQTPSHQVTQMGQEVILRCVPISNHLYFYWYRQILGQKVEFLVSFYNNEISEKSEIFDDQFSVERPDGSNFTLKIRSTKLEDSAMYFCASSDIRGDEQFFGPGTRLTVL.

V usage is TRBV6-5 and J usage is TRBJ2-7, with D possibly TRBD1 on 5 matching bases. This CDR3 comprises 15 residues. Per the germline V gene, CDR1 is MNHEY and CDR2 is SVGAGI. V lost 7 bases to trimming and J lost 2 bases, with 18 bases between them. The CDR3 here is CASITQELLTYEQYF. CDR3 nucleotides: TGTGCCAGCATTACACAGGAACTGTTAACCTACGAGCAGTACTTC.

This clonotype was detected only a few times. The chain carries TRBV6-1 and TRBJ2-1; D gene uncertain. Between the trimmed V and J ends, which lost 1 base and 0 bases, there was a span of 13 bases. Germline V gene lookup returns CDR1 MNHNS and CDR2 SASEGT. CDR3 length: 17 residues. CDR3: CASSEEARISSYNEQFF. CDR3 DNA sequence: TGTGCCAGCAGTGAAGAGGCAAGAATCAGCTCCTACAATGAGCAGTTCTTC.

This clonotype was picked up a small number of times. V usage is TRBV6-2 or TRBV6-3 and J usage is TRBJ2-2; D perhaps matches TRBD1 (6 bases). The CDR3 runs 14 residues. V dropped 6 bases and J dropped 5 bases, with 13 bases sitting between them. The germline CDR1 and CDR2 sequences are MNHEY and SVGEGT. The CDR3 is CASRTGTQTGELFF. CDR3 nucleotide sequence: TGTGCCAGCAGGACCGGGACACAGACCGGGGAGCTGTTTTTT.

CDR3 nucleotides: TGTGCCACCAGCAGGTTACAGATCCAGAACACTGAAGCTTTCTTT. Its protein is CATSRLQIQNTEAFF. The J gene is TRBJ1-1, the V gene TRBV15, with D uncertain. V shed 3 bases and J shed 1 base, with 12 bases lying between them. This CDR3 spans 15 amino acids. CDR1 is LNHNV, CDR2 YYDKDF, per germline (reference sequence).

Only a few counts were recorded for this clonotype. The chain carries TRBV12-3 or TRBV12-4 and TRBJ2-2, with D perhaps TRBD2 (5 bases). V was trimmed by 5 bases and J by 4 bases, leaving 14 bases between them. This CDR3 is 15 amino acids long. CDR3 residues: CASSLGIRGTGELFF. DNA for the CDR3: TGTGCCAGCAGTCTCGGTATACGGGGCACCGGGGAGCTGTTTTTT.

This clonotype turned up a few times. V gene TRBV29-1 combines with J gene TRBJ2-7; tentatively, D is TRBD1 or TRBD2 (5 bases each). Trimming removed 6 bases at V and 4 bases at J, with 19 bases between. Germline values: CDR1 SQVTM, CDR2 ANQGSEA. The CDR3 spans 14 residues. CDR3 amino acids: CSVSGQGSGYEQYF. CDR3 nucleotides: TGCAGCGTCTCGGGGCAGGGATCAGGTTACGAGCAGTACTTC.

In this sample, this clonotype turned up a few times. The chain employs TRBV4-3 and TRBJ2-1; D not resolved. This CDR3 comprises 16 residues. V was pared by 2 bases and J by 0 bases, with 11 bases between. Germline assignment: CDR1 LGHNA and CDR2 YSLEER. This CDR3 is CASSQSPASSYNEQFF. The CDR3 bases are TGCGCCAGCAGCCAATCACCGGCGAGCTCCTACAATGAGCAGTTCTTC.

The rearrangement uses TRBV6-2 or TRBV6-3 and TRBJ2-1, with 11 bases that match TRBD2. This CDR3 has 16 amino acids. CDR1 is MNHEY, CDR2 SVGEGT, per germline. The V segment lost 6 bases and the J segment 8 bases; nucleotides outside the gene matches: 12. In nucleotides, the CDR3 is TGTGCCAGCAGAAACGAGCCTAGCGGGAGGCACCATGAGCAGTTCTTC. It specifies CASRNEPSGRHHEQFF.

This clonotype was counted at least ten times. The CDR3 here is CASSFRGTLPNSPLHF. For the CDR3, the DNA is TGTGCCAGCAGCTTCCGGGGGACTCTGCCAAATTCACCCCTCCACTTT. The rearrangement links TRBV12-3 or TRBV12-4 to TRBJ1-6, with D possibly matching TRBD1 (5 bases). The CDR3 has 16 amino acids. V was shortened by 6 bases and J by 7 bases, with 19 bases between the two germline ends.

V and J are TRBV7-2 and TRBJ2-3, with D uncertain. V gave up 1 base and J gave up 5 bases, with 10 bases separating them. Germline loops: CDR1 SGHTA, CDR2 FQGNSA. This CDR3 has 14 amino acids. The CDR3 DNA reads TGTGCCAGCAGCTTAGTAAACTCCGGAGATACGCAGTATTTT. As protein: CASSLVNSGDTQYF.

In this sample, this clonotype turned up a few times. The chain couples TRBV20-1 to TRBJ2-2; D gene uncertain. This CDR3 has 14 amino acids. The germline CDR1 and CDR2 sequences are DFQATT and SNEGSKA (reference sequence). The V and J ends lost 3 bases and 4 bases respectively, with 12 bases between them. The CDR3 nucleotides read TGCAGTGCTAGTCGCTCCCTGGTCACCGGGGAGCTGTTTTTT. Protein sequence: CSASRSLVTGELFF.

The rearrangement joins TRBV3-1 to TRBJ2-1; D tentatively reads TRBD1 or TRBD2 (5 bases each). The CDR3 length is 13 residues. CDR1 and CDR2 (germline): LGHDT, YNNKEL (reference sequence). Trimming stripped 1 base from V and 6 bases from J, with 7 bases between. This CDR3 reads CASSQVGTNEQFF. CDR3 nucleotides: TGTGCCAGCAGCCAAGTAGGGACCAATGAGCAGTTCTTC.

This clonotype has only a few counts. The chain is built from TRBV4-1 and TRBJ2-1, with TRBD2 identical over 9 bases. The CDR3 contains 16 residues. V dropped 0 bases and J dropped 8; count of bases not matched to a gene: 8. Germline CDR1 MGHRA, CDR2 YSYEKL. The CDR3 protein is CASSQDWGLAGYEQFF. For the CDR3, the DNA is TGCGCCAGCAGCCAAGATTGGGGACTAGCTGGTTATGAGCAGTTCTTC.

This chain connects TRBV20-1 to TRBJ2-1; TRBD1 matches at 9 bases. CDR1 and CDR2 from the germline V gene are DFQATT and SNEGSKA (reference sequence). The J segment lost 6 bases and the V segment lost 5 bases, leaving 11 bases of the junction unmatched. The CDR3 spans 15 residues. CDR3: CSAALGDRVFNEQFF. CDR3 bases: TGCAGTGCTGCTTTAGGGGACAGGGTATTCAATGAGCAGTTCTTC.